Below are 24 T cell receptor beta chains sequenced from a single sample in a study of T-cell memory formation after mild COVID-19. Using its own MiXCR run on the 5' RACE reads, TCRdb lists one record per CDR3 protein. Of roughly 450,000 distinct CDR3 sequences listed, 15% to 20% are singletons. The sample taken for sequencing was PBMCs or a T cell subset sorted from them (not recorded which). These receptors were taken from an adult woman who had mild COVID-19 (a few samples of this study predate the infection). Cell type and time point are not known.

This clonotype was detected only a few times. This chain joins TRBV5-1 and TRBJ1-3; TRBD1 might be the D (6 bases). Germline V lookup: CDR1 SGHRS, CDR2 YFSETQ. This CDR3 has 15 amino acids. Trimming stripped 3 bases from V and 2 bases from J, with 12 bases between. This CDR3 is CASSYQGQTGNTIYF. CDR3 coding DNA: TGCGCCAGCAGCTACCAAGGACAGACTGGAAACACCATATATTTT.

This clonotype was seen only a few times. This chain joins TRBV10-3 and TRBJ1-5, with D tentatively TRBD1 (5 bases). The CDR3 sequence is 15 residues long. V dropped 3 bases and J dropped 2 bases, with 11 bases sitting between them. CDR1 is ENHRY and CDR2 is SYGVKD in the germline V gene. CDR3 nucleotides: TGTGCCATCAGTGAAGGTGGCAGGGGCAATCAGCCCCAGCATTTT. Protein: CAISEGGRGNQPQHF.

This clonotype has a handful of counts. The CDR3 bases are TGTGCCAGCAGCTTATCATTAAGCGGGATGGAGACCCAGTACTTC. Translation: CASSLSLSGMETQYF. The J gene is TRBJ2-5, the V gene TRBV7-9; TRBD2 matches 7 bases. Germline CDR1 is SEHNR and CDR2 is FQNEAQ (reference sequence). After removal of 2 bases from V and 5 bases from J, the junction contained 8 bases not matched to a gene. There are 15 residues in the CDR3.

V gene TRBV21-1 combines with J gene TRBJ2-3. TRBV21-1 is a pseudogene. The CDR3 runs 16 residues. For the CDR3, the DNA is TGTGCCAGCAGCAAAGTGGGCAGACACCCCACAGATACGCAGTATTTT. This encodes CASSKVGRHPTDTQYF.

V and J are TRBV20-1 and TRBJ2-1; TRBD2 matches 11 bases. CDR3 length: 16 residues. V gave up 2 bases and J gave up 3 bases; unmatched junction bases: 6. Germline assignment: CDR1 DFQATT and CDR2 SNEGSKA (reference sequence). DNA for the CDR3: TGCAGTGCTAGATCCAGGGGACTAGCGGACTACAATGAGCAGTTCTTC. As protein: CSARSRGLADYNEQFF.

V usage is TRBV24-1 and J usage is TRBJ2-3; possibly TRBD2 for D (6 bases). The CDR3 totals 15 residues. Germline V CDR1 and CDR2: KGHDR, SFDVKD. Trimming took off 9 bases at V and 2 bases at J, with 17 bases between the two ends. The CDR3 bases are TGTGCCACCGGGGGGAGGACGGTGAACACAGATACGCAGTATTTT. It encodes CATGGRTVNTDTQYF.

The chain couples TRBV9 to TRBJ2-2, with no clear D. V was cut by 3 bases and J by 5 bases, with 17 bases left in between. Per germline, CDR1 SGDLS and CDR2 YYNGEE. CDR3 length equals 16 residues. CDR3: CASSAPGLQKTGELFF. In DNA, the CDR3 is TGTGCCAGCAGCGCTCCGGGTCTCCAAAAGACCGGGGAGCTGTTTTTT.

The chain carries TRBV24-1 and TRBJ1-1; 11 bases agree with TRBD1. Germline CDR1 reads KGHDR; CDR2 reads SFDVKD. Trimming removed 5 bases from V and 4 bases from J; junction bases left unmatched: 5. This CDR3 comprises 15 residues. The CDR3 region is CATSGWGTGGTEAFF. In DNA, the CDR3 is TGTGCCACCAGTGGATGGGGGACAGGGGGCACTGAAGCTTTCTTT.

The chain has TRBV7-2 and TRBJ1-2, with a possible D match to TRBD1 (5 bases). CDR1 and CDR2 (germline): SGHTA, FQGNSA. Deletions cut 3 bases from V and 4 bases from J, with 18 bases between. The CDR3 runs to 16 residues. This CDR3 is CASSFPRGGVGYGYTF. DNA for the CDR3: TGTGCCAGCAGCTTCCCAAGGGGCGGGGTCGGCTATGGCTACACCTTC.

This clonotype was recorded many times. The gene calls are TRBV18 and TRBJ2-2; D possibly uses TRBD1 or TRBD2 (5 bases each). Per the germline V gene, CDR1 is KGHSH and CDR2 is LQKENI. The CDR3 is 15 amino acids. Trimming pared 3 bases from V and 0 bases from J, leaving 8 bases between. The CDR3 coding sequence is TGTGCCAGCTCACCGGGACGGGCGAACACCGGGGAGCTGTTTTTT. Its protein product is CASSPGRANTGELFF.

This clonotype came up a few times. The gene calls are TRBV2 and TRBJ1-1, with D uncertain. The V end was cut by 7 bases, the J end by 3 bases, with 12 bases between. The CDR3 is 13 amino acids. CDR1 SNHLY and CDR2 FYNNEI come from the germline V gene. CDR3 amino acids: CASKREGDTEAFF. DNA for the CDR3: TGTGCCAGCAAAAGGGAGGGAGACACTGAAGCTTTCTTT.

The CDR3 DNA follows: TGTGCCAGCTCACCAACAGGAAGACTGAGTCACTACGAGCAGTACTTC. This codes for CASSPTGRLSHYEQYF. This chain joins TRBV18 and TRBJ2-7; D possibly corresponds to TRBD1 (5 bases). This CDR3 spans 16 amino acids. Germline CDR1 reads KGHSH; CDR2 reads LQKENI. The V and J ends lost 2 bases and 3 bases respectively, with 17 bases between them.

The chain has TRBV30 and TRBJ1-5; 8 bases map to TRBD1. Unmatched junction bases numbered 7, after V lost 3 bases and J lost 6 bases. Germline loops: CDR1 GTSNPN, CDR2 SVGIG (reference sequence). The CDR3 has 14 residues. The CDR3 DNA follows: TGTGCCTGGAGCCAGGGGGCTCTATCTCAGCCCCAGCATTTT. This translates into CAWSQGALSQPQHF. Full variable domain (remainder filled in from reference TRBV30 and TRBJ1-5): SQTIHQWPATLVQPVGSPLSLECTVEGTSNPNLYWYRQAAGRGLQLLFYSVGIGQISSEVPQNLSASRPQDRQFILSSKKLLLSDSGFYLCAWSQGALSQPQHFGDGTRLSIL.

The chain couples TRBV20-1 to TRBJ2-5; D is ambiguous. Looked up from germline, CDR1 is DFQATT and CDR2 is SNEGSKA (reference sequence). This CDR3 is 13 amino acids long. The V end lost 1 base, the J end lost 5 bases, and 11 bases lay between the germline ends. For the CDR3, the DNA is TGCAGTGCTAGAGGCTCGGGTGGGGAGACCCAGTACTTC. It translates to CSARGSGGETQYF.

J is TRBJ2-7 and V is TRBV11-2; D ambiguous. Deletions cut 4 bases from V and 4 bases from J, with 14 bases between. Germline V gene lookup returns CDR1 SGHAT and CDR2 FQNNGV. The CDR3 is 14 residues long. The CDR3 reads CASSSPPGAYEQYF. The CDR3 region has the DNA TGTGCCAGCAGCTCTCCCCCAGGCGCATACGAGCAGTACTTC.

There are many counts of this clonotype. V gene TRBV6-2 or TRBV6-3 combines with J gene TRBJ2-7, with D uncertain. Germline loops: CDR1 MNHEY, CDR2 SVGEGT. CDR3 length: 14 residues. V was clipped by 2 bases and J by 0 bases, with 8 bases between them. CDR3 sequence (DNA): TGTGCCAGCAGTTACGAACCGAGCTCCTACGAGCAGTACTTC. It translates to CASSYEPSSYEQYF.

The chain combines TRBV6-1 with TRBJ2-4; D is perhaps TRBD2 (5 bases). The CDR3 extends over 15 amino acids. Germline V gene lookup returns CDR1 MNHNS and CDR2 SASEGT. V was cut by 6 bases and J by 0 bases, with 12 bases left in between. This CDR3 reads CASSADGLAKNIQYF. DNA for the CDR3: TGTGCCAGCAGCGCGGACGGACTAGCCAAAAACATTCAGTACTTC.

This clonotype came up a few times. J is TRBJ2-1 and V is TRBV4-2, with TRBD2 matching over 13 bases. The CDR3 extends over 16 amino acids. The J segment lost 8 bases and the V segment lost 0 bases, leaving 4 bases of the junction unmatched. Germline CDR1 reads LGHNA; CDR2 reads YNFKEQ. The CDR3 protein is CASSQETSGRDHEQFF. In DNA form, the CDR3 reads TGTGCCAGCAGCCAAGAAACTAGCGGGAGGGACCATGAGCAGTTCTTC.

The table lists this clonotype with a few counts. This CDR3 is CASSLEASGRFDNEQFF. The CDR3 region has the DNA TGTGCCAGCAGCTTAGAGGCTAGCGGGAGGTTTGACAATGAGCAGTTCTTC. This chain links TRBV7-9 with TRBJ2-1; 11 bases agree with TRBD2. Germline V gene lookup returns CDR1 SEHNR and CDR2 FQNEAQ (reference sequence). V lost 1 base to trimming and J lost 5 bases; unmatched junction nucleotides: 7. The length of the CDR3 is 17 residues.

This clonotype occurred a few times. This chain links TRBV12-3 or TRBV12-4 with TRBJ2-3; 8 bases match TRBD1. The CDR3 contains 16 residues. The J segment lost 0 bases and the V segment lost 7 bases, leaving 9 bases of the junction unmatched. The CDR3 DNA is TGTGCCAGCACGGGAGCGGACAGGGACAGCACAGATACGCAGTATTTT. It specifies CASTGADRDSTDTQYF.

The genes are TRBV4-1 and TRBJ1-5, with 10 positions matching TRBD1. The V segment lost 2 bases and the J segment 5 bases; nucleotides outside the gene matches: 3. Germline V gives CDR1 MGHRA, CDR2 YSYEKL. This CDR3 spans 15 amino acids. The CDR3 sequence is CASSQRTGGDQPQHF. CDR3 in DNA: TGCGCCAGCAGCCAACGGACAGGGGGGGATCAGCCCCAGCATTTT.

This clonotype turned up a few times. The V and J genes are TRBV4-1 and TRBJ1-2; D may be TRBD1 (5 bases). Trimming cost V 3 bases and J 6 bases, with 23 bases left between them. This CDR3 is 17 amino acids long. Germline V gene sequence: CDR1 MGHRA, CDR2 YSYEKL. The CDR3 DNA follows: TGCGCCAGCAGCCAGAGAATAATTCGCACTCAGGGAGATGGCTACACCTTC. It specifies CASSQRIIRTQGDGYTF.

In its sample, this clonotype was seen a few times. The rearrangement uses TRBV5-1 and TRBJ1-6, with unresolved D. The CDR3 length is 14 residues. Germline-derived CDR1 and CDR2 are SGHRS and YFSETQ. Trimming removed 4 bases from V and 5 bases from J, with 10 bases in between. The CDR3 nucleotides are TGCGCCAGCAGCCCGGGATTTGATAATTCACCCCTCCACTTT. It codes for CASSPGFDNSPLHF.

In its sample, this clonotype was seen a few times. The chain is built from TRBV29-1 and TRBJ1-4, with 8 bases aligning to TRBD1. J was trimmed by 6 bases and V by 7 bases; bases with no gene match: 7. The V gene's germline CDR1 is SQVTM and CDR2 ANQGSEA. The length of the CDR3 is 13 residues. As DNA, the CDR3 is TGCAGCGCGTACACAGGGGGTTATGAAAAACTGTTTTTT. Its protein is CSAYTGGYEKLFF.